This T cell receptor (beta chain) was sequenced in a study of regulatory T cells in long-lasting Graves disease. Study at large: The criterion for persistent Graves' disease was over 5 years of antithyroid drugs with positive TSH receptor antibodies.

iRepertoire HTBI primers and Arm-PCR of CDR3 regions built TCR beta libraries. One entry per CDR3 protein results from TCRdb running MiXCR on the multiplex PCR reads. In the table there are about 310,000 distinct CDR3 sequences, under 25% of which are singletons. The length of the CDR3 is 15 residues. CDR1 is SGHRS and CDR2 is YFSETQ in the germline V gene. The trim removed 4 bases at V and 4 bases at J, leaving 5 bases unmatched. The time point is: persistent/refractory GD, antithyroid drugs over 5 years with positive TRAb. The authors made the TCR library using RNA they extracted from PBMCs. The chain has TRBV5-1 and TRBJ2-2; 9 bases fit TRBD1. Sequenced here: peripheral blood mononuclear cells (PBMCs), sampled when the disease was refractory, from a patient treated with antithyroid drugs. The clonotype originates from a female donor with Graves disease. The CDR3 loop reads CASSPLDRGTGELFF. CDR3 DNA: TGCGCCAGCAGCCCCCTGGACAGGGGCACCGGGGAGCTGTTTTTT. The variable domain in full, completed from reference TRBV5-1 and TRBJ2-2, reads KAGVTQTPRYLIKTRGQQVTLSCSPISGHRSVSWYQQTPGQGLQFLFEYFSETQRNKGNFPGRFSGRQFSNSRSEMNVSTLELGDSALYLCASSPLDRGTGELFFGEGSRLTVL.